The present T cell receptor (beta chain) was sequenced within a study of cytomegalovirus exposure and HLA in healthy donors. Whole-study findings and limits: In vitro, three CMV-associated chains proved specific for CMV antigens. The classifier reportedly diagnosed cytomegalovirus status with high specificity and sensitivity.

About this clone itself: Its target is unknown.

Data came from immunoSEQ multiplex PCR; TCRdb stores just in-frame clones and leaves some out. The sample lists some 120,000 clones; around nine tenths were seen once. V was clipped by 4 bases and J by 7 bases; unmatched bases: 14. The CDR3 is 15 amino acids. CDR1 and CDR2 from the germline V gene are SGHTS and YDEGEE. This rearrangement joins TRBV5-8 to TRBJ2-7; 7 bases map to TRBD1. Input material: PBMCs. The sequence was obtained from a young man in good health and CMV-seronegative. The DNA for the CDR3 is TGTGCCAGCAGCCAGGGGGTTGGACATTTGGGGGAGCAGTACTTC. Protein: CASSQGVGHLGEQYF. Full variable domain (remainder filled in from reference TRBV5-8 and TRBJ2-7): EAGVTQSPTHLIKTRGQQATLRCSPISGHTSVYWYQQALGLGLQFLLWYDEGEERNRGNFPPRFSGRQFPNYSSELNVNALELEDSALYLCASSQGVGHLGEQYFGPGTRLTVT.